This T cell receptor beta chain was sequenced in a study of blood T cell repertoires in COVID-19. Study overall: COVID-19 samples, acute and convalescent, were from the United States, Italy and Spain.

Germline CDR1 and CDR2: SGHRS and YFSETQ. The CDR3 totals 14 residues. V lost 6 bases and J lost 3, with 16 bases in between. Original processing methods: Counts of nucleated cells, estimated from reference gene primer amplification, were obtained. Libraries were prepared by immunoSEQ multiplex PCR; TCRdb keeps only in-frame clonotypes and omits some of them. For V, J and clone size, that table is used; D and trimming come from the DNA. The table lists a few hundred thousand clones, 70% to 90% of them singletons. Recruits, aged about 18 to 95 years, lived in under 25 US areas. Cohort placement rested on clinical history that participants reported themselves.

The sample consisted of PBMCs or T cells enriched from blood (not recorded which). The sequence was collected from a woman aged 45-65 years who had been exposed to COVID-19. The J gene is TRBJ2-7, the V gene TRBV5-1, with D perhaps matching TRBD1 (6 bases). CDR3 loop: CASKEQGNGYEQYF. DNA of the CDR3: TGCGCCAGCAAAGAACAGGGAAACGGCTACGAGCAGTACTTC.